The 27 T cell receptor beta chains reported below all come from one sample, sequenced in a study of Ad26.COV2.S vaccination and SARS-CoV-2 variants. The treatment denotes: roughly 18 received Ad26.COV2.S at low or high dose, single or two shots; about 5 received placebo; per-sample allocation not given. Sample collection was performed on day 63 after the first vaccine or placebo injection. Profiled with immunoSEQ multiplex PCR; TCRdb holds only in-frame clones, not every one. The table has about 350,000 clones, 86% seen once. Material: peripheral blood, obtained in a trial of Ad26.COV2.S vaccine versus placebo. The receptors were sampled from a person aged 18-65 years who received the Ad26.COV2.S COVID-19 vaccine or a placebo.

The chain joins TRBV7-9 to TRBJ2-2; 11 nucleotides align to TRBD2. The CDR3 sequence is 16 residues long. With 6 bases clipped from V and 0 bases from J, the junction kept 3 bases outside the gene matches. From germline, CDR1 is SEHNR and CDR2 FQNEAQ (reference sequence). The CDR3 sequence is CASSRLAGTNTGELFF. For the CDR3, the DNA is TGTGCCAGCAGTCGACTAGCGGGGACGAACACCGGGGAGCTGTTTTTT.

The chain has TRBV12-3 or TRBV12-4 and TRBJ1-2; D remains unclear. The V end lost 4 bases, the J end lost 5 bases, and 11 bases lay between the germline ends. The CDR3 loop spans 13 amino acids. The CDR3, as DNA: TGTGCCAGCAGTTCAGAGTTATGGTATGGCTACACCTTC. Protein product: CASSSELWYGYTF.

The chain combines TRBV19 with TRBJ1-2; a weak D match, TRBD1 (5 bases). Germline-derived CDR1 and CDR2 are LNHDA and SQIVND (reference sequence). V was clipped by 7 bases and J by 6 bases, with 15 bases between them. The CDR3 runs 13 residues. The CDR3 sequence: CASTLWDGDGYTF. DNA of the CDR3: TGTGCCAGTACCCTTTGGGACGGAGATGGCTACACCTTC. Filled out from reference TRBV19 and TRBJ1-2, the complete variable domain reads DGGITQSPKYLFRKEGQNVTLSCEQNLNHDAMYWYRQDPGQGLRLIYYSQIVNDFQKGDIAEGYSVSREKKESFPLTVTSAQKNPTAFYLCASTLWDGDGYTFGSGTRLTVV.

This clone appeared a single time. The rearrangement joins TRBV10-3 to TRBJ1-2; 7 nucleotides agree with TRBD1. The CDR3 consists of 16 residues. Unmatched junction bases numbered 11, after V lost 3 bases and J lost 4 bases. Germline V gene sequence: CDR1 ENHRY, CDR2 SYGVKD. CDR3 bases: TGTGCCATCAGTGACCCACGACAGGGCCCAAGCTATGGCTACACCTTC. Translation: CAISDPRQGPSYGYTF.

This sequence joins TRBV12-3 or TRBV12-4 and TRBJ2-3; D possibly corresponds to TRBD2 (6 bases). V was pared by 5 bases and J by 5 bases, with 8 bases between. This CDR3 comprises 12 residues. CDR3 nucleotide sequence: TGTGCCAGCAGTACTAGCTTAGATACGCAGTATTTT. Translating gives CASSTSLDTQYF.

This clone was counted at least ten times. CDR3 loop: CASKGYHLSYGYTF. The DNA of the CDR3 is TGTGCCAGCAAGGGTTACCACCTCAGCTATGGCTACACCTTC. This chain uses TRBV2 with TRBJ1-2; no clear D gene. The germline V gene has CDR1 SNHLY and CDR2 FYNNEI. The CDR3 runs 14 residues. The V and J ends lost 7 bases and 4 bases respectively, with 16 bases between them.

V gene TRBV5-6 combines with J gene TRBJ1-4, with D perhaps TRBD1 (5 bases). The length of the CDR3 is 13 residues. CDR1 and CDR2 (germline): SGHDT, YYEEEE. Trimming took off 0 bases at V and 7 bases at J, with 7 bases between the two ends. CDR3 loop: CASSLGGLEKLFF. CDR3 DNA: TGTGCCAGCAGCTTGGGGGGCCTTGAAAAACTGTTTTTT.

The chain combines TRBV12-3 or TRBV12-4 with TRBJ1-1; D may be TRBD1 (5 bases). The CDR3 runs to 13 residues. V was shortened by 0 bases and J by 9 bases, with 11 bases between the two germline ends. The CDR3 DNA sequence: TGTGCCAGCAGTTTAGCAGGAGGGACTCAAGCTTTCTTT. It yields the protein CASSLAGGTQAFF.

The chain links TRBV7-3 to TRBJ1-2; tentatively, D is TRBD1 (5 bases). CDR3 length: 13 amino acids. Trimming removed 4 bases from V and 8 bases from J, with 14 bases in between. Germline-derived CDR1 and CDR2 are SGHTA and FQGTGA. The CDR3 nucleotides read TGTGCCAGCAGCTCCTCAGGGTTCTACGGCTACACCTTC. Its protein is CASSSSGFYGYTF.

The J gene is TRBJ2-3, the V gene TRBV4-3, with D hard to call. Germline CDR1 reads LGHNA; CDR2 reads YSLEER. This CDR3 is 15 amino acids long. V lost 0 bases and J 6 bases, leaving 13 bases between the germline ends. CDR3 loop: CASSQDRAPGDTQYF. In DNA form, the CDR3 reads TGCGCCAGCAGCCAAGATCGGGCCCCAGGTGATACGCAGTATTTT.

CDR3 loop: CASSGGPGDQSNQPQHF. DNA for the CDR3: TGTGCCAGCAGCGGGGGTCCCGGGGATCAGAGCAATCAGCCCCAGCATTTT. The chain carries TRBV9 and TRBJ1-5; no clear D gene. Germline loops: CDR1 SGDLS, CDR2 YYNGEE. This CDR3 is 17 amino acids long. V gave up 3 bases and J gave up 1 base, with 17 bases separating them.

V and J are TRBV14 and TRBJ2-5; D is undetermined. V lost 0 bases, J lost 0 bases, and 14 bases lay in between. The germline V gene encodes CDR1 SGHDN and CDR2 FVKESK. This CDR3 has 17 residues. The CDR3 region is CASSQDTGLKYQETQYF. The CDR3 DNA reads TGTGCCAGCAGCCAAGATACTGGGCTTAAGTACCAAGAGACCCAGTACTTC.

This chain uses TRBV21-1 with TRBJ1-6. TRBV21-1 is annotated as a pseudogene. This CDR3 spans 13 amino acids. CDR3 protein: CASSKNLGSPLHF. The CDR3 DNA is TGTGCCAGCAGCAAAAATCTGGGTTCACCCCTCCACTTT.

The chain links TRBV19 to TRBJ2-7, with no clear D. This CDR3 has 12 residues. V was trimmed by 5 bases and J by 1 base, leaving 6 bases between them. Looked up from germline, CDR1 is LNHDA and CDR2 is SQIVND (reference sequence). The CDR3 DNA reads TGTGCCAGTAGTTCCCGTTCCTACGAGCAGTACTTC. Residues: CASSSRSYEQYF.

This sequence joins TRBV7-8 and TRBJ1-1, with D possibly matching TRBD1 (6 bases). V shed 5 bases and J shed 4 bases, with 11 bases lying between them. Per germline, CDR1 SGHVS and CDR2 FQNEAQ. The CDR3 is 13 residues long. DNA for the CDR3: TGTGCCAGCAGCCTGGGACACCTCACTGAAGCTTTCTTT. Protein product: CASSLGHLTEAFF.

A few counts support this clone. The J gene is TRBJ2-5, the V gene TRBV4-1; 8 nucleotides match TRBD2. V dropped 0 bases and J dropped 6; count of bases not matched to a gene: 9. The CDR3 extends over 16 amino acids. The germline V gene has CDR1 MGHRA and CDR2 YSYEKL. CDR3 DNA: TGCGCCAGCAGCCAAGATCAGCGGGGACTAGTTCAGACCCAGTACTTC. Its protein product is CASSQDQRGLVQTQYF.

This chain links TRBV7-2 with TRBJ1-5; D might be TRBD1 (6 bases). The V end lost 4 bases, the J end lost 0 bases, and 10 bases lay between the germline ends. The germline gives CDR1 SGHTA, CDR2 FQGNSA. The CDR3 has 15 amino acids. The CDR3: CASSSGTNSNQPQHF. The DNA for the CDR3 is TGTGCCAGCAGCTCCGGGACAAATAGCAATCAGCCCCAGCATTTT.

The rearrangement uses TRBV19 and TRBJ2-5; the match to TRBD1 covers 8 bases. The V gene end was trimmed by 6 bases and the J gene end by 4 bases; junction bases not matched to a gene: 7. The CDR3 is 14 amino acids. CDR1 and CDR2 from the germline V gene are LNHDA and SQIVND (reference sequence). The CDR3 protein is CASRGQGAGETQYF. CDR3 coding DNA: TGTGCCAGTAGGGGGCAGGGGGCGGGAGAGACCCAGTACTTC.

The CDR3 region is CASSPQTGVTAGELFF. In DNA form, the CDR3 reads TGTGCCAGCAGCCCCCAGACAGGGGTGACGGCCGGGGAGCTGTTTTTT. The chain combines TRBV5-4 with TRBJ2-2; TRBD1 matches at 8 bases. This CDR3 has 16 residues. The germline gives CDR1 SGHNT, CDR2 YYREEE (reference sequence). J was trimmed by 6 bases and V by 4 bases; bases with no gene match: 11.

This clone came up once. This CDR3 reads CASSPRGLAGGPGDEQFF. CDR3 nucleotides: TGTGCCAGCAGCCCTAGGGGACTAGCGGGAGGGCCTGGAGATGAGCAGTTCTTC. The V and J genes are TRBV7-2 and TRBJ2-1; 16 bases are shared with TRBD2. Per germline, CDR1 SGHTA and CDR2 FQGNSA. Trimming at V came to 5 bases and at J to 8 bases, leaving 12 bases not matched to a gene. The CDR3 extends over 18 amino acids.

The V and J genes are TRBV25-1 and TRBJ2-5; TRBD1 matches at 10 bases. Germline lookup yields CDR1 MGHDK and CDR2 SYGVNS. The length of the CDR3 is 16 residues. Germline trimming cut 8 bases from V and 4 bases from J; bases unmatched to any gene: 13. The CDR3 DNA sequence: TGTGCCAGCGGAAGATCCGGGACAGGGGTCGGAGAGACCCAGTACTTC. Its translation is CASGRSGTGVGETQYF.

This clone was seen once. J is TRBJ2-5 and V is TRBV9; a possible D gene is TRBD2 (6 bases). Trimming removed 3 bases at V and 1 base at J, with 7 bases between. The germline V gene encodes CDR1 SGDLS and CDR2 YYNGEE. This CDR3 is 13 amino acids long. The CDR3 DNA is TGTGCCAGCAGCGAGGGAGGCCAAGAGACCCAGTACTTC. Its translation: CASSEGGQETQYF. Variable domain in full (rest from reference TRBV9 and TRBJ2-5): DSGVTQTPKHLITATGQRVTLRCSPRSGDLSVYWYQQSLDQGLQFLIQYYNGEERAKGNILERFSAQQFPDLHSELNLSSLELGDSALYFCASSEGGQETQYFGPGTRLLVL.

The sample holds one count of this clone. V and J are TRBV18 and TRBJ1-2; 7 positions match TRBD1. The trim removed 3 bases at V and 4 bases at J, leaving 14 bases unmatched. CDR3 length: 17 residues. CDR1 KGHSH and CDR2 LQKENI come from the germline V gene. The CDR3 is CASSPMGQPDSSYGYTF. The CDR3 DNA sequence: TGTGCCAGCTCACCGATGGGACAGCCGGACTCGAGCTATGGCTACACCTTC.

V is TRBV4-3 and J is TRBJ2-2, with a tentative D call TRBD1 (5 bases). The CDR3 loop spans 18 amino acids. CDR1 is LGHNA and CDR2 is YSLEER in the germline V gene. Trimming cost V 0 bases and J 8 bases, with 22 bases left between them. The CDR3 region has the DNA TGCGCCAGCAGCCAAGATCTGTGGGGCGCGAACCTCCAAGGGGAGCTGTTTTTT. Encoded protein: CASSQDLWGANLQGELFF.

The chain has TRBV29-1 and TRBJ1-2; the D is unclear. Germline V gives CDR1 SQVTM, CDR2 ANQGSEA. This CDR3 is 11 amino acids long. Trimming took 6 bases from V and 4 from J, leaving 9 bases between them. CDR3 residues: CSVPGLYGYTF. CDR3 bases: TGCAGCGTCCCGGGCCTCTATGGCTACACCTTC.

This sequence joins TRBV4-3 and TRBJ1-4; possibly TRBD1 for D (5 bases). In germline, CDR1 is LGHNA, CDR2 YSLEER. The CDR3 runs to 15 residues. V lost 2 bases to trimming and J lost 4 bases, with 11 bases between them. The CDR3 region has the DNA TGCGCCAGCAGCCAACTGACAGTCGGTAATGAAAAACTGTTTTTT. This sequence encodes CASSQLTVGNEKLFF.

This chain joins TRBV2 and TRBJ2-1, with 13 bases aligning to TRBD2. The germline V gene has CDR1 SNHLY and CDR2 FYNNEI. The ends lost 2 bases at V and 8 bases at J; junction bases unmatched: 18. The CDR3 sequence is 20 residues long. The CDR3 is CASSEIRTSGSTPVIYEQFF. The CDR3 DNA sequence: TGTGCCAGCAGTGAAATTCGGACTAGCGGGAGCACTCCCGTAATCTATGAGCAGTTCTTC. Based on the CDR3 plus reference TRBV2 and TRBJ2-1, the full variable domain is EPEVTQTPSHQVTQMGQEVILRCVPISNHLYFYWYRQILGQKVEFLVSFYNNEISEKSEIFDDQFSVERPDGSNFTLKIRSTKLEDSAMYFCASSEIRTSGSTPVIYEQFFGPGTRLTVL.